Listed below are T cell receptor beta chains from one sample, sequenced in a study of vaccination and CD4 T cells after COVID-19. Their antigen targets remain unknown. TCRdb redid the calling of the PCR reads with MiXCR, one entry per CDR3 protein. This table has 20,000 to 30,000 distinct CDR3 sequences, around 66% appearing once. Sequencing input: CD4+ T cells from blood, cultured in vitro. Receptor source: a human donor who had recovered from COVID-19. Both conserved end residues are part of each CDR3. Fields, in order: V gene, clone size, J gene, D gene, CDR3 DNA, CDR3 protein. A D gene is named only where the DNA matches it firmly. Expanded clones get a size class; other rows say once, few or many, or leave the size out.

TRBV20-1	NA	TRBJ1-2	NA	TGCAGTGCTAGGGAGACAGCTTCTGGTGCTGGCTACACCTTC	CSARETASGAGYTF
TRBV11-2	few	TRBJ2-6	TRBD2	TGTGCCAGCAGCTTAGGTCTAGCGGGGAGCTCTGGGGCCAACGTCCTGACTTTC	CASSLGLAGSSGANVLTF
TRBV21-1	NA	TRBJ2-3	NA	TGTGCCAGCAGCAAAGATCCCAGGACTCACTGGTATTTT	CASSKDPRTHWYF
TRBV20-1	NA	TRBJ2-7	TRBD2	TGCAGTGCTACCCCTGAGGGGACTAGACCCTACGAGCAGTACTTC	CSATPEGTRPYEQYF
TRBV20-1	NA	TRBJ2-1	TRBD2	TGCAGTGCTCTGGGACTAGCGTTAACCCAAAGCTCCTACAATGAGCAGTTCTTC	CSALGLALTQSSYNEQFF
TRBV7-8	few	TRBJ1-6	NA	TGTGCCAGCAGCTCCGGGACACTTTATAATTCACCCCTCCACTTT	CASSSGTLYNSPLHF
TRBV7-6	NA	TRBJ1-2	NA	TGTGCCAGCAGCTTATCGGCAGGGGAGACCTATGGCTACACCTTC	CASSLSAGETYGYTF
TRBV24-1	NA	TRBJ2-1	NA	TGTGCCACCAGTGATTTTAGGGCCCCCTCCGGTGAGCAGTTCTTC	CATSDFRAPSGEQFF
TRBV7-2	NA	TRBJ1-6	TRBD1	TGTGCCAGCAGCTTCGACAGGGTTAGGTCACCCCTCCACTTT	CASSFDRVRSPLHF
TRBV5-4	NA	TRBJ1-2	NA	TGTGCCAGCAGCTCCAAGGGAGAGGGACGGAACTATGGCTACACCTTC	CASSSKGEGRNYGYTF
TRBV20-1	NA	TRBJ1-1	NA	TGCAGTGCTAGAGATGGCCAGGGTCTCTATGAAGCTTTCTTT	CSARDGQGLYEAFF
TRBV19	NA	TRBJ2-5	NA	TGTGCCAGTAGGGCTAGGGGAGCCAAAGAGACCCAGTACTTC	CASRARGAKETQYF
TRBV27	NA	TRBJ1-1	NA	TGTGCCAGCAGTTTATTCGGGGGCGCGCCGAACACTGAAGCCTTCTTT	CASSLFGGAPNTEAFF
TRBV25-1	NA	TRBJ2-3	TRBD2	TGTGCCAGCAGTCCTCGGACTAGCGGGAGGGATACGCAGTATTTT	CASSPRTSGRDTQYF
TRBV20-1	NA	TRBJ2-1	NA	TGCAGTGCTAGTCGGCGGGCGTCCTACAATGAGCAGTTCTTC	CSASRRASYNEQFF
TRBV6-2/TRBV6-3	NA	TRBJ1-5	NA	TGTGCCAGCAGTTACTCGAGGGGGGACCTTCAGCCCCAGCATTTT	CASSYSRGDLQPQHF
TRBV11-3	NA	TRBJ2-5	NA	TGTGCCAGCAGCTCCGAGGGAAGCGAGACCCAGTACTTC	CASSSEGSETQYF
TRBV11-3	once	TRBJ2-2	NA	TGTGCCAGCAGCTGGTCAGTTTCACGGACCGGGGAGCTGTTTTTT	CASSWSVSRTGELFF
TRBV7-8	NA	TRBJ2-7	TRBD1	TGTGCCAGCAGCTTACCGCAGGGGGCTAACGAGCAGTACTTC	CASSLPQGANEQYF
TRBV29-1	NA	TRBJ1-1	NA	TGCAGCTCTCGAGGCACTGAAGCTTTCTTT	CSSRGTEAFF
TRBV2	NA	TRBJ1-1	NA	TGTGCCAGCAATCCCGTCGGACCCACTGAAGCTTTCTTT	CASNPVGPTEAFF
TRBV6-1	NA	TRBJ2-7	NA	TGTGCCAGCAGCCCCCAGGGCACCCCCTCCCACGAGCAGTACTTC	CASSPQGTPSHEQYF
TRBV7-2	NA	TRBJ2-5	NA	TGTGCCAGCAGCTCGACAGTTTGGGAGACCCAGTACTTC	CASSSTVWETQYF
TRBV18	NA	TRBJ1-1	NA	TGTGCCAGCTCACCACGGGGGAACACTGAAGCTTTCTTT	CASSPRGNTEAFF
TRBV20-1	few	TRBJ1-2	NA	TGCAGTGCCGCCAAACCGGGGGTTGAGCATGGCTACACCTTC	CSAAKPGVEHGYTF
TRBV7-9	NA	TRBJ1-1	TRBD1	TGTGCCAGCAGCTTAGTAGGGGGCGCGGCTTTCTTT	CASSLVGGAAFF